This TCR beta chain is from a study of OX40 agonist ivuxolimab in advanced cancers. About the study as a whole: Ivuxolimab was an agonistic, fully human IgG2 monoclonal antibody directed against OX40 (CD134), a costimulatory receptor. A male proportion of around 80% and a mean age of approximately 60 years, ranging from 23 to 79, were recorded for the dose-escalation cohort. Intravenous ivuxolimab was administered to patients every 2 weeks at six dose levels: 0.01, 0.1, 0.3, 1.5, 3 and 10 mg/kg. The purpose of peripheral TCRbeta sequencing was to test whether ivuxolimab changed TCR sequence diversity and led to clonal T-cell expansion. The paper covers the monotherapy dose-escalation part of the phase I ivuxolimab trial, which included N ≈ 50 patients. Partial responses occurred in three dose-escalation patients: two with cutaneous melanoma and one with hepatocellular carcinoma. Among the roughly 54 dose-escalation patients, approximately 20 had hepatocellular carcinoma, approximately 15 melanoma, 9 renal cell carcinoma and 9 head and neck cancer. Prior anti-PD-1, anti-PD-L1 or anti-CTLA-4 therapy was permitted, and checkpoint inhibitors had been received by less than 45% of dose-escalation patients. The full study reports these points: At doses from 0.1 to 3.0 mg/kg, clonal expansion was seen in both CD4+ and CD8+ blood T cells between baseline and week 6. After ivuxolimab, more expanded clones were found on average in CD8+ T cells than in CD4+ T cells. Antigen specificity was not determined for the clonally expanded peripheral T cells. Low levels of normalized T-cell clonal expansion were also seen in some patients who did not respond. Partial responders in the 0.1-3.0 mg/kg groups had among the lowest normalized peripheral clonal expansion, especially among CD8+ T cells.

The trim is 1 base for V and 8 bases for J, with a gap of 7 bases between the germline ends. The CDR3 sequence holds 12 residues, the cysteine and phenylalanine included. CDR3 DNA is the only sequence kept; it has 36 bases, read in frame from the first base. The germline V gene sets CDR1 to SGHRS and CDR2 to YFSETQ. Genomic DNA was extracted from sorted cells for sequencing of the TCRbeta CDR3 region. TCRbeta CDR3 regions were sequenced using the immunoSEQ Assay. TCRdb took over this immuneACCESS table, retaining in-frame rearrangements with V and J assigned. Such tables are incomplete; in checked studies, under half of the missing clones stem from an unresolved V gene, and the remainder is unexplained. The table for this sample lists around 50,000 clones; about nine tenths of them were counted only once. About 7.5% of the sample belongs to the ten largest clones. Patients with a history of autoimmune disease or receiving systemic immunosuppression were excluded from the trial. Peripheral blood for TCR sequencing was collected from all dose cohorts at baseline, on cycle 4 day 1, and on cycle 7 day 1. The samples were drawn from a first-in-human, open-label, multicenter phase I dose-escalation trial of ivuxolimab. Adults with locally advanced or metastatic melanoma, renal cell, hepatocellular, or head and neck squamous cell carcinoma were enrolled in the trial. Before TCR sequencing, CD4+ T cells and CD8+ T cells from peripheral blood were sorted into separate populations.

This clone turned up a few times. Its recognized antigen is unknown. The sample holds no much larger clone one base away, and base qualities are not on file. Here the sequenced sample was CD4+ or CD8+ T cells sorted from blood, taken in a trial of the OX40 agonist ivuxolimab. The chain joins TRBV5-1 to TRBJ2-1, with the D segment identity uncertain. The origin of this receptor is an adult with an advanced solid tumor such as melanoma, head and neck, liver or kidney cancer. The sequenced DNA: TGCGCCAGCAGCTTGAGGGTCGATGAGCAGTTCTTC. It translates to CASSLRVDEQFF.